This TCR beta chain was observed in a study of long-term antiretroviral therapy in people with HIV. V lost 5 bases to trimming and J lost 0 bases; unmatched junction nucleotides: 3. The CDR3 runs 15 residues. Germline V lookup: CDR1 SEHNR, CDR2 FQNEAQ (reference sequence). Version v3.0 of the immunoSEQ assay was performed at survey level. Sequencing aimed at 40,000-50,000 T-cell genomes per sample. The method was immunoSEQ multiplex PCR; TCRdb's version includes in-frame clones alone and lacks a portion of them. Altogether about 21,000 clones are present, around four fifths being singletons, with the ten largest covering 3% to 4%.

The gene calls are TRBV7-9 and TRBJ1-3; 8 positions match TRBD1. The material was unsorted PBMCs, obtained 1.9 years after starting antiretroviral therapy. The sequence was obtained from a woman aged 45-65 years with HIV. The CDR3 protein is CASSEGQASGNTIYF. DNA of the CDR3: TGTGCCAGCAGCGAGGGACAGGCCTCTGGAAACACCATATATTTT.